The 28 T cell receptor beta chains in this list originate from one sample, sequenced in a study of blood T cell repertoires in COVID-19. Produced via immunoSEQ multiplex PCR; TCRdb's table is partial and in-frame only. Here the sample spans fewer than 400,000 clones, over 70% being singletons. Sequencing used peripheral blood. These receptors were collected from a man in his thirties or forties with active or convalescent COVID-19.

This chain uses TRBV5-6 with TRBJ2-3, with 7 positions matching TRBD1. V shed 5 bases and J 1 base; nucleotides not matched to a gene: 4. The V gene's germline CDR1 is SGHDT and CDR2 YYEEEE. This CDR3 is built from 14 residues. CDR3 in amino acids: CASSSGTGTDTQYF. The CDR3 DNA follows: TGTGCCAGCAGTTCCGGGACAGGCACAGATACGCAGTATTTT.

The rearrangement joins TRBV9 to TRBJ2-1; a possible D gene is TRBD1 (6 bases). Trimming removed 4 bases at V and 13 bases at J, with 21 bases between. The CDR3 is made up of 14 amino acids. Germline V gene lookup returns CDR1 SGDLS and CDR2 YYNGEE. The CDR3 coding sequence is TGTGCCAGCAGCCCTCAACTACCCGACAGGCATCAGTTCTTC. Its translation is CASSPQLPDRHQFF.

The V gene is TRBV24-1, the J gene TRBJ2-1, with TRBD2 matching 7 bases. V was pared by 4 bases and J by 7 bases, with 9 bases of the junction left unmatched. The V gene's germline CDR1 is KGHDR and CDR2 SFDVKD. The CDR3 runs to 15 residues. CDR3 amino acids: CATSDRGTIFNEQFF. In nucleotides, the CDR3 is TGTGCCACCAGTGACCGCGGGACTATCTTTAATGAGCAGTTCTTC.

This chain links TRBV9 with TRBJ1-1, with a weak D call TRBD1 (6 bases). CDR3 length: 12 amino acids. Germline CDR1 reads SGDLS; CDR2 reads YYNGEE. V lost 3 bases and J lost 7, with 10 bases in between. The CDR3 sequence is CASSGGTLEAFF. CDR3 sequence (DNA): TGTGCCAGCAGCGGGGGGACACTTGAAGCTTTCTTT.

This clone was observed once. CDR3 DNA sequence: TGTGCCTCACTCTCTGGGGACAGGGGGGGCCAGCAGTTCTTC. The encoded protein is CASLSGDRGGQQFF. The chain couples TRBV28 to TRBJ2-1, with 11 nucleotides matching TRBD1. V lost 11 bases, J lost 11 bases, and 14 bases stayed unmatched. In germline, CDR1 is MDHEN, CDR2 SYDVKM. This CDR3 spans 14 amino acids.

This chain connects TRBV4-3 to TRBJ2-5; D is perhaps TRBD2 (6 bases). The CDR3 loop spans 15 amino acids. CDR1 is LGHNA and CDR2 is YSLEER in the germline V gene. Trimming cost V 0 bases and J 1 base, with 9 bases left between them. The CDR3 DNA is TGCGCCAGCAGCCAAGAGGGACTGATCCAAGAGACCCAGTACTTC. Protein: CASSQEGLIQETQYF.

In its sample, this clone was seen a few times. The chain recombines TRBV19 with TRBJ1-6, with D hard to call. CDR1 LNHDA and CDR2 SQIVND come from the germline V gene (reference sequence). Trimming removed 4 bases at V and 8 bases at J, with 9 bases between. This CDR3 has 13 amino acids. CDR3 in amino acids: CASSTRQYSPLHF. Here the CDR3 DNA reads TGTGCCAGTAGTACCCGACAATATTCACCCCTCCACTTT.

This clone was found a few times. The V gene is TRBV10-3, the J gene TRBJ1-6, with D possibly matching TRBD1 (5 bases). The CDR3 totals 15 residues. The V gene's germline CDR1 is ENHRY and CDR2 SYGVKD. With 3 bases removed from V and 10 bases from J, the gap between germline ends came to 16 bases. CDR3 amino acids: CAISDGTHGRSPLHF. In nucleotides, the CDR3 is TGTGCCATCAGTGACGGGACTCACGGAAGATCACCCCTCCACTTT.

V is TRBV28 and J is TRBJ2-3; 13 positions match TRBD2. Germline CDR1 reads MDHEN; CDR2 reads SYDVKM. The trim removed 5 bases at V and 5 bases at J, leaving 4 bases unmatched. The CDR3 covers 15 residues. CDR3 DNA: TGTGCCAGCAGTCCGGGGACTAGCGGGGTAGATACGCAGTATTTT. This sequence encodes CASSPGTSGVDTQYF.

As DNA, the CDR3 is TGTGCCAGCAGACTCATAAGGGGAGAAGCTTTCTTT. Translating gives CASRLIRGEAFF. This chain uses TRBV11-2 with TRBJ1-1, with D tentatively TRBD1 (5 bases). This CDR3 is 12 amino acids long. Germline V gives CDR1 SGHAT, CDR2 FQNNGV. Deletions cut 6 bases from V and 8 bases from J, with 13 bases between. Using reference TRBV11-2 and TRBJ1-1 for the parts outside the CDR3, the full variable domain is EAGVAQSPRYKIIEKRQSVAFWCNPISGHATLYWYQQILGQGPKLLIQFQNNGVVDDSQLPKDRFSAERLKGVDSTLKIQPAKLEDSAVYLCASRLIRGEAFFGQGTRLTVV.

V usage is TRBV9 and J usage is TRBJ1-5; a possible D gene is TRBD1 (6 bases). CDR1 SGDLS and CDR2 YYNGEE come from the germline V gene. The CDR3 has 14 amino acids. V lost 3 bases to trimming and J lost 3 bases, with 10 bases between them. The CDR3 reads CASSGGQSNQPQHF. DNA of the CDR3: TGTGCCAGCAGCGGAGGACAGTCCAATCAGCCCCAGCATTTT.

The chain is built from TRBV7-2 and TRBJ1-5, with TRBD1 identical over 8 bases. This CDR3 contains 15 residues. Germline assignment: CDR1 SGHTA and CDR2 FQGNSA. Trimming at V came to 1 base and at J to 5 bases, leaving 4 bases not matched to a gene. As DNA, the CDR3 is TGTGCCAGCAGCTTAGTTGGACAGGGAGATCAGCCCCAGCATTTT. Translated: CASSLVGQGDQPQHF.

This clone was seen a handful of times. J is TRBJ1-4 and V is TRBV30, with 10 bases matching TRBD1. The germline V gene encodes CDR1 GTSNPN and CDR2 SVGIG (reference sequence). The length of the CDR3 is 14 residues. The ends lost 5 bases at V and 7 bases at J; junction bases unmatched: 7. CDR3 sequence: CAWSTGTGVEKLFF. The CDR3 DNA follows: TGTGCCTGGTCGACCGGGACAGGGGTTGAAAAACTGTTTTTT.

This chain joins TRBV29-1 and TRBJ2-2; no clear D. Trimming shortened V by 6 bases and J by 3 bases, and 11 bases separated the two germline ends. This CDR3 contains 13 residues. Germline values: CDR1 SQVTM, CDR2 ANQGSEA. This CDR3 is CSVLAGDTGELFF. CDR3 DNA sequence: TGCAGCGTATTGGCAGGTGACACCGGGGAGCTGTTTTTT.

This clone was seen only a few times. The genes are TRBV11-3 and TRBJ2-2, with 8 bases identical to TRBD2. The CDR3 is 15 residues long. CDR1 and CDR2 from the germline V gene are SGHNT and YENEEA. After removal of 5 bases from V and 3 bases from J, the junction contained 5 bases not matched to a gene. The CDR3 loop is CASSRTGGDTGELFF. CDR3 nucleotide sequence: TGTGCCAGCAGCCGCACCGGGGGGGACACCGGGGAGCTGTTTTTT.

This sequence joins TRBV2 and TRBJ2-3; 7 bases are a match to TRBD2. This CDR3 has 15 residues. The V segment lost 0 bases and the J segment 5 bases; nucleotides outside the gene matches: 5. Germline CDR1 is SNHLY and CDR2 is FYNNEI. In DNA form, the CDR3 reads TGTGCCAGCAGTGAAGCGCCCGGACTAGGAGATACGCAGTATTTT. The encoded protein is CASSEAPGLGDTQYF.

This clone has a handful of counts. The chain employs TRBV18 and TRBJ2-2; TRBD2 matches at 12 bases. CDR3 length equals 16 residues. From germline, CDR1 is KGHSH and CDR2 LQKENI. With 5 bases clipped from V and 4 bases from J, the junction kept 5 bases outside the gene matches. The CDR3 DNA reads TGTGCCAGCTCATCTGGACTAGCGGGGTCCACCGGGGAGCTGTTTTTT. It encodes CASSSGLAGSTGELFF.

This clone showed up just once. The chain recombines TRBV14 with TRBJ1-2; unclear D gene. V gave up 4 bases and J gave up 8 bases, with 14 bases separating them. CDR3 length: 13 amino acids. The germline CDR1 and CDR2 sequences are SGHDN and FVKESK. In DNA, the CDR3 is TGTGCCAGCAGCCCACGAGGGTCTGGAGGCTACACCTTC. This sequence encodes CASSPRGSGGYTF.

CDR3 bases: TGTGCCTGGAGTGTTGGGCAGGGGACCTACGAGCAGTACTTC. Translated, it gives CAWSVGQGTYEQYF. The V and J genes are TRBV30 and TRBJ2-7, with a possible D match to TRBD1 (6 bases). The CDR3 contains 14 residues. Germline CDR1 is GTSNPN and CDR2 is SVGIG (reference sequence). Deletions cut 0 bases from V and 2 bases from J, with 11 bases between.

The chain recombines TRBV27 with TRBJ1-1; 8 nucleotides match TRBD1. Trimming took 8 bases from V and 0 from J; bases not matched to a gene: 5. The CDR3 is 14 residues long. The germline CDR1 and CDR2 sequences are MNHEY and SMNVEV (reference sequence). This CDR3 is CASFPDRVNTEAFF. The CDR3 DNA follows: TGTGCCAGCTTTCCGGACAGGGTGAACACTGAAGCTTTCTTT.

The V gene is TRBV19, the J gene TRBJ1-3; D not certain. V was trimmed by 7 bases and J by 0 bases, leaving 13 bases between them. This CDR3 contains 15 residues. Per germline, CDR1 LNHDA and CDR2 SQIVND (reference sequence). CDR3 nucleotide sequence: TGTGCCAGTACCCAGAGAGGCCCCTCTGGAAACACCATATATTTT. Translated, it gives CASTQRGPSGNTIYF.

For this clone: This same CDR3 is encoded by further DNA sequences in the sample. J is TRBJ2-1 and V is TRBV29-1, with D perhaps TRBD2 (6 bases). This CDR3 spans 14 amino acids. V was shortened by 0 bases and J by 5 bases, with 11 bases between the two germline ends. CDR1 is SQVTM, CDR2 ANQGSEA, per germline. In nucleotides, the CDR3 is TGCAGCGTTGAAGACCTGGACTACCACAATGAGCAGTTCTTC. Encoded protein: CSVEDLDYHNEQFF.

V and J are TRBV19 and TRBJ1-1; TRBD1 matches at 8 bases. J was trimmed by 0 bases and V by 11 bases; bases with no gene match: 14. Germline-derived CDR1 and CDR2 are LNHDA and SQIVND (reference sequence). CDR3 length equals 16 residues. The CDR3 sequence is CACQGVRQGLNTEAFF. The CDR3 DNA is TGTGCCTGCCAGGGCGTTCGACAGGGGTTGAACACTGAAGCTTTCTTT.

This rearrangement joins TRBV5-6 to TRBJ1-5; D gene uncertain. V shed 3 bases and J shed 2 bases, with 9 bases lying between them. The CDR3 is 14 amino acids. Germline-derived CDR1 and CDR2 are SGHDT and YYEEEE. CDR3 coding DNA: TGTGCCAGCAGCTCGCTCACAGGCAATCAGCCCCAGCATTTT. Its translation: CASSSLTGNQPQHF.

The rearrangement links TRBV4-1 to TRBJ1-2; the match to TRBD1 covers 8 bases. V shed 4 bases and J 3 bases; nucleotides not matched to a gene: 7. CDR3 size: 15 residues. CDR1 and CDR2 (germline): MGHRA, YSYEKL. In DNA, the CDR3 is TGCGCCAGCAGCCCCGACAGGGGCAATTACTATGGCTACACCTTC. Residues: CASSPDRGNYYGYTF.

The gene calls are TRBV7-4 and TRBJ2-3, with D possibly matching TRBD2 (7 bases). Germline V gene data show CDR1 as SGHVT and CDR2 as SQSDAQ. With 1 base removed from V and 2 bases from J, the gap between germline ends came to 13 bases. The CDR3 has 16 residues. CDR3 in DNA: TGTGCCAGCAGCTTAGAGGGCGGGGGCCTCACAGATACGCAGTATTTT. It specifies CASSLEGGGLTDTQYF. The full variable domain, completed using reference TRBV7-4 and TRBJ2-3, is GAGVSQSPRYKVAKRGRDVALRCDSISGHVTLYWYRQTLGQGSEVLTYSQSDAQRDKSGRPSGRFSAERPERSVSTLKIQRTEQGDSAVYLCASSLEGGGLTDTQYFGPGTRLTVL.

The J gene is TRBJ1-6, the V gene TRBV4-1, with D hard to call. The CDR3 contains 18 residues. Germline CDR1 and CDR2: MGHRA and YSYEKL. The V end was cut by 1 base, the J end by 6 bases, with 19 bases between. The CDR3 DNA reads as TGCGCCAGCAGCCAAGGAAGGTGGTGGGCAGATCCTAATTCACCCCTCCACTTT. Translated, it gives CASSQGRWWADPNSPLHF.

This clone was recorded a few times. The chain couples TRBV9 to TRBJ2-1; the match to TRBD2 covers 12 bases. Trimming at V came to 0 bases and at J to 6 bases, leaving 16 bases not matched to a gene. The CDR3 has 20 residues. Germline CDR1 is SGDLS and CDR2 is YYNGEE. CDR3 protein: CASSVERRWTSGTQSNEQFF. The CDR3 region has the DNA TGTGCCAGCAGCGTAGAACGGAGATGGACTAGCGGGACCCAATCCAATGAGCAGTTCTTC.